This T cell receptor beta chain was observed in a study of CD8 T cells in Susac syndrome. TCR beta sequencing was performed on blood CD8+ and CD4+ T cells. Healthy donors served as age- and sex-matched controls. Negative isolation was used for CD8+ and CD4+ T cells and FACS enrichment for TEMRA cells. The ends were cut back, 0 bases at V and 1 base at J, with 21 bases in the middle. The CDR3 loop spans 19 amino acids. With random hexamers, roughly 0.5 to 1 ug RNA was reverse transcribed. Amplification of TCR beta CDR3 across 54 Vbeta and 13 Jbeta was performed with immunoSEQ multiplex PCR. TCRdb called the immunoSEQ multiplex PCR reads again in MiXCR, with one record for every CDR3 protein. The data hold roughly 130,000 distinct CDR3 sequences, with about 96% observed a single time. This clonotype was recorded once.

The J gene is TRBJ1-2, the V gene TRBV23-1; no clear D. TRBV23-1 is recorded as an ORF, its role being uncertain. The sample consisted of CD4+ T cells from PBMCs. This TCR was recovered from a human donor in good health. The CDR3 DNA reads TGCGCCAGCAGTCAATCGGCACGAATGGGAGCACTAGTTAACTATGGCTACACCTTC. Translated, it gives CASSQSARMGALVNYGYTF.